The 16 T cell receptor beta chains below all came from one sample that was sequenced in a study of blood T cells in healthy people across ages (dated by TCRdb to between 2015 and 2016). The receptor library was made with 5' RACE. Instrument used: Illumina HiSeq 2500. A second PCR of about 6 to 12 cycles was run with a J-beta primer mix and a sample-barcoded 5' primer. The public reads were reanalyzed by TCRdb: fastp trimming at Q25, MiXCR alignment, in-frame beta chains only. Entries that share a CDR3 protein sequence are merged under the most common genes and DNA. In all, the sample holds 2 million or so distinct CDR3 sequences, and less than 50% of those were seen once. Less than 2.5% of the sample goes to the ten largest clones. Sequenced input: blood. The receptor source for this set is a woman aged 40 to 49 in good health.

The chain is built from TRBV27 and TRBJ1-4; D remains unclear. Looked up from germline, CDR1 is MNHEY and CDR2 is SMNVEV (reference sequence). Trimming took 5 bases from V and 5 from J, leaving 12 bases between them. The CDR3 loop spans 14 amino acids. Here the CDR3 DNA reads TGTGCCAGCAGTCCCAATTTTCCAAATGAAAAACTGTTTTTT. Protein: CASSPNFPNEKLFF.

The chain joins TRBV15 to TRBJ1-4; no clear D. Germline CDR1 and CDR2: LNHNV and YYDKDF (reference sequence). V lost 0 bases to trimming and J lost 16 bases, with 15 bases between them. This CDR3 has 13 amino acids. The CDR3 spells CATSRDRADNRFF. CDR3 bases: TGTGCCACCAGCAGAGATCGTGCGGATAATCGGTTTTTT.

This clonotype has just a few counts. The V gene is TRBV4-1, the J gene TRBJ2-3; tentatively, D is TRBD2 (7 bases). Germline V gene data show CDR1 as MGHRA and CDR2 as YSYEKL. Trimming left V 0 bases short and J 6 bases short, with 19 bases between. This CDR3 has 17 amino acids. The CDR3 bases are TGCGCCAGCAGCCAAGATTTCGGGGGGCCGGTTATGGATACGCAGTATTTT. It yields the protein CASSQDFGGPVMDTQYF.

This clonotype was counted only a few times. CDR3 amino acids: CSALDPGSSNQPQHF. In DNA, the CDR3 is TGCAGTGCCTTAGACCCAGGGTCAAGCAATCAGCCCCAGCATTTT. J is TRBJ1-5 and V is TRBV20-1; TRBD1 is a possible D gene (5 bases). Germline V gene lookup returns CDR1 DFQATT and CDR2 SNEGSKA (reference sequence). Trimming stripped 6 bases from V and 1 base from J, with 16 bases between. The CDR3 runs 15 residues.

This sequence joins TRBV15 and TRBJ2-3, with TRBD2 matching over 10 bases. This CDR3 contains 14 residues. Germline lookup yields CDR1 LNHNV and CDR2 YYDKDF (reference sequence). The J segment lost 5 bases and the V segment lost 5 bases, leaving 4 bases of the junction unmatched. The CDR3 region is CATSPAGGRDTQYF. The CDR3 DNA sequence: TGTGCCACCAGCCCAGCGGGGGGGAGAGATACGCAGTATTTT.

The chain employs TRBV28 and TRBJ1-2; the match to TRBD1 covers 7 bases. Germline V gene data show CDR1 as MDHEN and CDR2 as SYDVKM. This CDR3 has 15 residues. V trimming: 1 base; J trimming: 6 bases; junction bases outside the gene matches: 8. DNA for the CDR3: TGTGCCAGCAGTTTATTGGGCAGGGGGATGAATGGCTACACCTTC. Protein: CASSLLGRGMNGYTF.

This clonotype was picked up a small number of times. The rearrangement links TRBV6-2 or TRBV6-3 to TRBJ2-5; 13 nucleotides line up with TRBD2. The J segment lost 11 bases and the V segment lost 4 bases, leaving 16 bases of the junction unmatched. Germline V gene lookup returns CDR1 MNHEY and CDR2 SVGEGT. The CDR3 has 17 residues. CDR3 sequence reads: CASSSRLRLAGGEEQYF. The CDR3 nucleotides read TGTGCCAGCAGTTCGCGACTCCGACTAGCGGGGGGAGAGGAGCAGTACTTC.

This clonotype has just a few counts. V usage is TRBV5-1 and J usage is TRBJ2-5, with 8 bases fitting TRBD1. After removal of 4 bases from V and 5 bases from J, the junction contained 10 bases not matched to a gene. From germline, CDR1 is SGHRS and CDR2 YFSETQ. The CDR3 sequence is 15 residues long. CDR3 nucleotide sequence: TGCGCCAGCAGCCGGACAGGGAATGACGGGGAGACCCAGTACTTC. The encoded protein is CASSRTGNDGETQYF.

The table lists this clonotype with a count of one. The V call is TRBV28, the J call TRBJ2-1; the D is unclear. The J call may be mistaken, given a closer DNA end match to TRBJ2-7. The CDR3 extends over 15 amino acids. Per the germline V gene, CDR1 is MDHEN and CDR2 is SYDVKM. The CDR3 is CASSLFAVTYNEQYF. The DNA of the CDR3 is TGTGCCAGCAGTTTATTTGCGGTCACCTACAATGAGCAGTACTTC.

The CDR3 sequence: CASGSGRSEQFF. CDR3 bases: TGTGCCAGCGGCTCGGGGAGAAGTGAGCAGTTCTTC. The chain employs TRBV9 and TRBJ2-1; weak D call: TRBD2 (5 bases). V lost 7 bases and J 9 bases, leaving 14 bases between the germline ends. This CDR3 has 12 amino acids. Germline CDR1 is SGDLS and CDR2 is YYNGEE.

J is TRBJ1-2 and V is TRBV29-1; the match to TRBD1 covers 8 bases. This CDR3 has 12 residues. Germline assignment: CDR1 SQVTM and CDR2 ANQGSEA. V trimming: 7 bases; J trimming: 8 bases; junction bases outside the gene matches: 9. CDR3 amino acids: CSGQSGGEGYTF. In nucleotides, the CDR3 is TGCAGCGGTCAATCAGGGGGCGAGGGCTACACCTTC.

The chain couples TRBV7-2 to TRBJ2-1; 11 bases map to TRBD1. The end of the DNA aligns better with TRBJ2-7, so the J call may be wrong. This CDR3 has 15 amino acids. Germline CDR1 is SGHTA and CDR2 is FQGNSA. The DNA of the CDR3 is TGTGCCAGCAGCTTACGGGACAGGGGGTACAATGAGCAGTACTTC. Protein product: CASSLRDRGYNEQYF.

This chain uses TRBV29-1 with TRBJ1-2; D is unresolved. CDR1 and CDR2 (germline): SQVTM, ANQGSEA. The CDR3 contains 12 residues. V lost 2 bases and J lost 3, with 7 bases in between. The CDR3 DNA follows: TGCAGCGTTGAATTCCGCTACTATGGCTACACCTTC. This encodes CSVEFRYYGYTF.

The chain employs TRBV27 and TRBJ2-3, with TRBD1 identical over 11 bases. From germline, CDR1 is MNHEY and CDR2 SMNVEV (reference sequence). V lost 5 bases and J lost 6; bases outside the gene matches: 4. This CDR3 contains 14 residues. CDR3 amino acids: CASSPDRGLDTQYF. CDR3 nucleotides: TGTGCCAGCAGTCCGGACAGGGGGCTTGATACGCAGTATTTT.

This clonotype was seen ten or more times. In DNA form, the CDR3 reads TGCAGTGCTAGAGGTAGTAATGAGCAGTTCTTC. Protein product: CSARGSNEQFF. The V and J genes are TRBV20-1 and TRBJ2-1; D is unclear. Trimming left V 1 base short and J 7 bases short, with 5 bases between. CDR1 and CDR2 from the germline V gene are DFQATT and SNEGSKA (reference sequence). The length of the CDR3 is 11 residues.

In its sample, this clonotype was seen a few times. This chain uses TRBV27 with TRBJ2-1, with TRBD2 matching 8 bases. J lost 8 bases, V lost 5 bases, and 8 bases had no gene match. The germline gives CDR1 MNHEY, CDR2 SMNVEV (reference sequence). The CDR3 extends over 14 amino acids. The CDR3 coding sequence is TGTGCCAGCAGTCCGGGACTAGGTATACATGAGCAGTTCTTC. It translates to CASSPGLGIHEQFF.